This T cell receptor beta chain was recorded in a study of T cells in Graves' hyperthyroidism and ophthalmopathy. There were TCR beta CDR3 regions amplified from RNA transcripts. The primer set for the first-round RT-PCR of the TCR CDR3 was HTBI. Each CDR3 protein is one row after TCRdb ran MiXCR on the multiplex PCR reads. The top ten hold 14% of the sample, which has more than 450,000 distinct CDR3 sequences, 14% seen once. This clonotype was counted at least ten times. There are 13 residues in the CDR3. The germline CDR1 and CDR2 sequences are GTSNPN and SVGIG (reference sequence). V shed 8 bases and J 3 bases; nucleotides not matched to a gene: 9.

This sequence originates from a woman between 40 and 55 years old with Graves' hyperthyroidism. The sequenced sample was blood. The chain links TRBV30 to TRBJ2-7; TRBD1 matches at 8 bases. The CDR3 DNA reads TGTGCCGGAGTCAGGGGGCGATTCTACGAGCAGTACTTC. Protein product: CAGVRGRFYEQYF. Supplemented by reference TRBV30 and TRBJ2-7, the full variable domain reads SQTIHQWPATLVQPVGSPLSLECTVEGTSNPNLYWYRQAAGRGLQLLFYSVGIGQISSEVPQNLSASRPQDRQFILSSKKLLLSDSGFYLCAGVRGRFYEQYFGPGTRLTVT.